These 12 T cell receptor beta chains were all obtained from the same sample, sequenced in a study of cytomegalovirus exposure and HLA in healthy donors. PCR was performed using 60 Vbeta and 13 Jbeta primers. Sequencing was performed with immunoSEQ multiplex PCR; in TCRdb, only in-frame clones are kept and a portion is missing. The sample records some 130,000 clones, about 66% being singletons. Sequencing was carried out using PBMCs. These receptors came from a human donor in good health.

This chain connects TRBV28 to TRBJ2-7; D uncertain. V lost 3 bases and J lost 0, with 12 bases in between. This CDR3 is 15 amino acids long. CDR1 MDHEN and CDR2 SYDVKM come from the germline V gene. The CDR3: CASSLGRKSSYEQYF. The CDR3 bases are TGTGCCAGCAGTTTGGGCAGAAAGAGCTCCTACGAGCAGTACTTC.

This chain connects TRBV6-1 to TRBJ2-1; D remains ambiguous. The V gene lost 6 bases and the J gene lost 0 bases, with 12 bases spanning the gap. The CDR3 covers 15 residues. Germline CDR1 and CDR2: MNHNS and SASEGT. This chain's CDR3 is CASRVLLSSYNEQFF. The CDR3 DNA reads TGTGCCAGCAGGGTTCTACTAAGCTCCTACAATGAGCAGTTCTTC.

The chain has TRBV5-1 and TRBJ1-4; D is ambiguous. The CDR3 totals 13 residues. V was cut by 2 bases and J by 3 bases, with 5 bases left in between. Germline assignment: CDR1 SGHRS and CDR2 YFSETQ. CDR3 sequence (DNA): TGCGCCAGCAGCTTATCTCCTAATGAAAAACTGTTTTTT. Protein sequence: CASSLSPNEKLFF.

The chain combines TRBV4-1 with TRBJ2-7; TRBD2 might be the D (7 bases). Trimming removed 1 base from V and 2 bases from J, with 15 bases in between. The CDR3 sequence is 16 residues long. Germline V gene data show CDR1 as MGHRA and CDR2 as YSYEKL. The CDR3 loop is CASSQAEGRGAYEQYF. The CDR3 region has the DNA TGCGCCAGCAGCCAAGCGGAGGGGAGGGGGGCCTACGAGCAGTACTTC.

V gene TRBV29-1 combines with J gene TRBJ2-1; no reliable D call. The germline CDR1 and CDR2 sequences are SQVTM and ANQGSEA. Trimming removed 4 bases at V and 8 bases at J, with 15 bases between. The CDR3 loop spans 13 amino acids. The CDR3 is CSVVLYEFYEQFF. CDR3 nucleotide sequence: TGCAGCGTTGTCCTTTACGAGTTTTATGAGCAGTTCTTC.

V and J are TRBV15 and TRBJ2-7; 7 nucleotides agree with TRBD2. The ends lost 1 base at V and 1 base at J; junction bases unmatched: 1. Germline CDR1 and CDR2: LNHNV and YYDKDF (reference sequence). The CDR3 covers 14 residues. CDR3 nucleotide sequence: TGTGCCACCAGCAGAGGGGGGGGATCCTACGAGCAGTACTTC. It is translated as CATSRGGGSYEQYF. The complete variable domain, with remaining parts taken from reference TRBV15 and TRBJ2-7, reads DAMVIQNPRYQVTQFGKPVTLSCSQTLNHNVMYWYQQKSSQAPKLLFHYYDKDFNNEADTPDNFQSRRPNTSFCFLDIRSPGLGDTAMYLCATSRGGGSYEQYFGPGTRLTVT.

V and J are TRBV4-1 and TRBJ2-5, with D maybe TRBD2 (5 bases). CDR3 length: 16 amino acids. Trimming shortened V by 1 base and J by 9 bases, and 21 bases separated the two germline ends. The germline gives CDR1 MGHRA, CDR2 YSYEKL. Here the CDR3 reads CASSQGGRGIKSAQYF. The CDR3 nucleotides are TGCGCCAGCAGCCAAGGAGGTCGGGGAATCAAGTCGGCCCAGTACTTC.

The chain uses TRBV28 and TRBJ1-2; no clear D gene. Trimming left V 2 bases short and J 7 bases short, with 11 bases between. The CDR3 extends over 13 amino acids. CDR1 is MDHEN and CDR2 is SYDVKM in the germline V gene. This chain's CDR3 is CASSLLGEGGYTF. The CDR3 DNA sequence: TGTGCCAGCAGTTTACTCGGGGAGGGTGGCTACACCTTC.

Here the CDR3 reads CASSLDGQGYQPQHF. CDR3 coding DNA: TGCGCCAGCAGCTTGGATGGACAGGGGTATCAGCCCCAGCATTTT. This sequence joins TRBV5-1 and TRBJ1-5; 9 positions agree with TRBD1. Germline trimming cut 0 bases from V and 5 bases from J; bases unmatched to any gene: 3. CDR3 size: 15 residues. Germline assignment: CDR1 SGHRS and CDR2 YFSETQ.

The chain employs TRBV20-1 and TRBJ1-2; 7 nucleotides agree with TRBD1. The CDR3 has 11 amino acids. Germline V lookup: CDR1 DFQATT, CDR2 SNEGSKA (reference sequence). V was clipped by 7 bases and J by 6 bases; unmatched bases: 5. In nucleotides, the CDR3 is TGCAGTGTCGGCAGGGGGGATGGCTACACCTTC. Amino acids: CSVGRGDGYTF.

The V gene is TRBV27, the J gene TRBJ2-3; no definite D call. Germline CDR1 is MNHEY and CDR2 is SMNVEV (reference sequence). V lost 2 bases, J lost 4 bases, and 10 bases lay in between. This CDR3 contains 14 residues. DNA for the CDR3: TGTGCCAGCAGTTTAAAGAGGCCAGCAGATACGCAGTATTTT. Translating gives CASSLKRPADTQYF.

The J gene is TRBJ2-6, the V gene TRBV5-1; D is perhaps TRBD1 (6 bases). Deletions cut 4 bases from V and 2 bases from J, with 13 bases between. Per germline, CDR1 SGHRS and CDR2 YFSETQ. The CDR3 length is 16 residues. The CDR3 region has the DNA TGCGCCAGCAGCCCACTACAGGGTGCTGGGGCCAACGTCCTGACTTTC. Amino acid sequence: CASSPLQGAGANVLTF. The full variable domain, with the rest looked up from reference TRBV5-1 and TRBJ2-6, is KAGVTQTPRYLIKTRGQQVTLSCSPISGHRSVSWYQQTPGQGLQFLFEYFSETQRNKGNFPGRFSGRQFSNSRSEMNVSTLELGDSALYLCASSPLQGAGANVLTFGAGSRLTVL.